Reported below is one T cell receptor (beta chain). Germline-derived CDR1 and CDR2 are SGHAT and FQDESV (reference sequence). V lost 5 bases and J 4 bases, leaving 17 bases between the germline ends. The CDR3 loop spans 15 amino acids. To make TCR beta libraries, researchers used iRepertoire HTBI primers and Arm-PCR of CDR3 regions. TCRdb itself ran the multiplex PCR reads through MiXCR, one entry per CDR3 protein. The repertoire consists of fewer than 350,000 distinct CDR3 sequences, with over 15% occurring once and the leading ten covering 38%. These data are taken from a study of regulatory T cells in long-lasting Graves disease. Indicated time point: newly diagnosed GD, antithyroid drugs for less than 3 months. PBMC-derived RNA was used for the TCR library. Peripheral blood, at about 8.9 milliliters, went into EDTA tubes.

The sequencing used peripheral blood mononuclear cells (PBMCs), collected at new diagnosis, from a patient treated with antithyroid drugs. This rearrangement joins TRBV11-1 to TRBJ2-5, with D possibly TRBD1 on 5 matching bases. The sequence was obtained from a female donor with Graves disease. The chain's CDR3 is CASSQDRGARETQYF. CDR3 coding DNA: TGTGCCAGCAGCCAAGATAGGGGCGCAAGAGAGACCCAGTACTTC.